One sample yielded the 28 T cell receptor beta chains listed below, sequenced in a study of blood T cells in healthy people across ages. Then a second PCR, running about 6 to 12 cycles, was carried out with a sample-barcoded 5' primer and a J-beta primer mix. TCRdb analysed the 5' RACE reads with MiXCR anew, one entry per CDR3 protein. The sample yields about 1.6 million distinct CDR3 sequences, roughly 30% seen once. The material sequenced was blood. These receptor sequences come from a woman aged 30 to 39 in good health.

This clonotype was recorded a few times. Compared with germline, one end of the junction differs, possibly owing to a read error. CDR3 region: CAVSESNPGQPYQETQYF. The DNA of the CDR3 is TGTGCCGTCAGTGAGTCGAATCCTGGGCAGCCGTACCAAGAGACCCAGTACTTC. V gene TRBV10-3 combines with J gene TRBJ2-5; D is unresolved. Germline V lookup: CDR1 ENHRY, CDR2 SYGVKD. This CDR3 has 18 residues.

Only a few counts were recorded for this clonotype. The chain carries TRBV2 and TRBJ2-5; 9 nucleotides line up with TRBD2. Unmatched junction bases numbered 15, after V lost 6 bases and J lost 4 bases. CDR1 SNHLY and CDR2 FYNNEI come from the germline V gene. This CDR3 region has 17 residues. Here the CDR3 DNA reads TGTGCCAGCAGCTTACTCGGAGCGGGGGGTATAGGAGAGACCCAGTACTTC. It yields the protein CASSLLGAGGIGETQYF.

The rearrangement uses TRBV20-1 and TRBJ2-5; D is perhaps TRBD1 (6 bases). V lost 0 bases and J lost 4, with 12 bases in between. This CDR3 has 14 residues. The germline gives CDR1 DFQATT, CDR2 SNEGSKA (reference sequence). CDR3 protein: CSARDLEQGETQYF. DNA of the CDR3: TGCAGTGCTAGAGATCTCGAACAGGGAGAGACCCAGTACTTC.

There are a few counts of this clonotype. The chain combines TRBV9 with TRBJ1-1; 7 positions agree with TRBD1. Trimming cost V 3 bases and J 2 bases; bases outside gene matches: 10. CDR3 length: 16 residues. Germline assignment: CDR1 SGDLS and CDR2 YYNGEE. The CDR3 region is CASSGSAQGSNTEAFF. Written as DNA, the CDR3 is TGTGCCAGCAGCGGATCAGCACAGGGGTCCAACACTGAAGCTTTCTTT.

This clonotype appeared a few times. The chain is built from TRBV28 and TRBJ2-4; D unresolved. This CDR3 is built from 11 residues. CDR1 MDHEN and CDR2 SYDVKM come from the germline V gene. Trimming took 7 bases from V and 8 from J, leaving 9 bases between them. The CDR3 reads CASTRGDIQYF. CDR3 DNA: TGTGCCAGCACCCGAGGAGACATTCAGTACTTC.

The table lists this clonotype with a few counts. The V call is TRBV5-1, the J call TRBJ2-6; D not resolved. The germline V gene has CDR1 SGHRS and CDR2 YFSETQ. This CDR3 has 14 amino acids. Trimming took 4 bases from V and 2 from J, leaving 7 bases between them. For the CDR3, the DNA is TGCGCCAGCAGCGACGAAGCTGGGGCCAACGTCCTGACTTTC. This encodes CASSDEAGANVLTF.

The rearrangement uses TRBV20-1 and TRBJ2-1, with D tentatively TRBD1 (5 bases). The germline V gene encodes CDR1 DFQATT and CDR2 SNEGSKA (reference sequence). Trimming took off 6 bases at V and 0 bases at J, with 12 bases between the two ends. CDR3 length: 14 residues. CDR3 nucleotide sequence: TGCAGTGCCATGGACGACAGCTCCTACAATGAGCAGTTCTTC. Its translation is CSAMDDSSYNEQFF.

This clonotype was seen more than once but under ten times. J is TRBJ1-3 and V is TRBV10-3; no firm D call. This CDR3 is 13 amino acids long. Germline CDR1 reads ENHRY; CDR2 reads SYGVKD. The V end lost 6 bases, the J end lost 1 base, and 7 bases lay between the germline ends. This CDR3 reads CAIRPPSGNTIYF. The CDR3 DNA reads TGTGCCATCAGGCCGCCTTCTGGAAACACCATATATTTT.

V and J are TRBV3-1 and TRBJ2-1, with D unclear. This CDR3 is 11 amino acids long. Germline lookup yields CDR1 LGHDT and CDR2 YNNKEL (reference sequence). V was pared by 3 bases and J by 15 bases, with 12 bases between. The CDR3: CASSHPTILFF. For the CDR3, the DNA is TGTGCCAGCAGCCACCCAACTATTTTGTTCTTC.

This clonotype has more than one count but fewer than ten. This chain joins TRBV6-5 and TRBJ1-2, with 10 bases lining up with TRBD1. There are 13 residues in the CDR3. The trim removed 4 bases at V and 8 bases at J, leaving 4 bases unmatched. CDR1 MNHEY and CDR2 SVGAGI come from the germline V gene. This chain's CDR3 is CASSSGQGQGYTF. CDR3 DNA: TGTGCCAGCAGTTCGGGACAGGGGCAAGGCTACACCTTC.

In regard to this clonotype: Relative to the germline gene, one junction end is altered; a read error may explain this. The chain couples TRBV4-1 to TRBJ2-7, with TRBD1 identical over 8 bases. This CDR3 spans 16 amino acids. Germline V gene lookup returns CDR1 MGHRA and CDR2 YSYEKL. The CDR3 coding sequence is TGCGCCAGCAACCAAGATGTGGGGACAGGCTCCTACGAGCAGTACTTC. Protein sequence: CASNQDVGTGSYEQYF.

As regards this clonotype: A read error may explain this, as a much larger clone is one base away. As DNA, the CDR3 is TGCAGCGTTGGTGGCGTGACTAGGGGAGGGCAGTACTTC. It specifies CSVGGVTRGGQYF. V is TRBV29-1 and J is TRBJ2-5, with 7 bases aligning to TRBD2. Looked up from germline, CDR1 is SQVTM and CDR2 is ANQGSEA. The CDR3 sequence is 13 residues long. Unmatched junction bases numbered 13, after V lost 4 bases and J lost 11 bases.

This clonotype was seen only a few times. This chain joins TRBV20-1 and TRBJ2-3, with TRBD1 identical over 7 bases. The CDR3 has 12 amino acids. V gave up 6 bases and J gave up 3 bases; unmatched junction bases: 3. Germline CDR1 and CDR2: DFQATT and SNEGSKA (reference sequence). The chain's CDR3 is CSASQGTDTQYF. The CDR3 bases are TGCAGTGCGTCACAGGGGACAGATACGCAGTATTTT.

This clonotype was counted between two and nine times. The rearrangement links TRBV12-3 or TRBV12-4 to TRBJ2-7; possibly TRBD2 for D (5 bases). Trimming took 6 bases from V and 2 from J, leaving 17 bases between them. The CDR3 has 15 residues. Here the CDR3 reads CASSLGRGLAYEQYF. The DNA of the CDR3 is TGTGCCAGCAGCCTAGGACGGGGTCTAGCCTACGAGCAGTACTTC.

This clonotype was recorded only once. This chain links TRBV7-2 with TRBJ2-1, with TRBD2 matching over 7 bases. V shed 7 bases, J shed 9 bases, and the junction held 12 bases outside the gene matches. The CDR3 is made up of 14 amino acids. The germline CDR1 and CDR2 sequences are SGHTA and FQGNSA. The CDR3 is CASNPEGGSFEQFF. The CDR3 DNA is TGTGCCAGCAACCCCGAGGGCGGGAGTTTTGAGCAGTTCTTC.

The V and J genes are TRBV27 and TRBJ1-2, with a tentative D call TRBD1 (5 bases). V lost 2 bases and J 7 bases, leaving 20 bases between the germline ends. This CDR3 spans 16 amino acids. Per the germline V gene, CDR1 is MNHEY and CDR2 is SMNVEV (reference sequence). This CDR3 reads CASSLGGGDVTAGYTF. CDR3 coding DNA: TGTGCCAGCAGTTTAGGGGGGGGGGACGTCACCGCTGGCTACACCTTC.

The chain links TRBV24-1 to TRBJ2-1; TRBD1 or TRBD2 may be the D gene (6 bases each). Germline V lookup: CDR1 KGHDR, CDR2 SFDVKD. The CDR3 totals 17 residues. V gave up 1 base and J gave up 1 base, with 13 bases separating them. The CDR3 is CATSDLRTGTSYNEQFF. CDR3 coding DNA: TGTGCCACCAGTGATTTAAGAACAGGGACTTCCTACAATGAGCAGTTCTTC.

In DNA, the CDR3 is TGTGCCAGCAGTTTAGAGAGGGAAGTACAGCCCCAGCATTTT. The encoded protein is CASSLEREVQPQHF. The chain couples TRBV28 to TRBJ1-5; D uncertain. The germline V gene has CDR1 MDHEN and CDR2 SYDVKM. The V gene lost 2 bases and the J gene lost 7 bases, with 12 bases spanning the gap. The CDR3 sequence is 14 residues long.

In its sample, this clonotype was seen a few times. The chain couples TRBV7-2 to TRBJ1-1; no clear D gene. Trimming cost V 2 bases and J 0 bases, with 10 bases left between them. Per germline, CDR1 SGHTA and CDR2 FQGNSA. The CDR3 contains 15 residues. CDR3 sequence (DNA): TGTGCCAGCAGCTTATCTACCGGGATGAACACTGAAGCTTTCTTT. Translated, it gives CASSLSTGMNTEAFF. The full variable domain, with the rest looked up from reference TRBV7-2 and TRBJ1-1, is GAGVSQSPSNKVTEKGKDVELRCDPISGHTALYWYRQSLGQGLEFLIYFQGNSAPDKSGLPSDRFSAERTGGSVSTLTIQRTQQEDSAVYLCASSLSTGMNTEAFFGQGTRLTVV.

The V and J genes are TRBV7-2 and TRBJ2-3, with D perhaps matching TRBD1 (5 bases). The V end lost 7 bases, the J end lost 0 bases, and 14 bases lay between the germline ends. Germline V gene sequence: CDR1 SGHTA, CDR2 FQGNSA. The CDR3 is 15 residues long. The CDR3 here is CASNPSAGSTDTQYF. Written as DNA, the CDR3 is TGTGCCAGCAACCCGTCGGCAGGGAGCACAGATACGCAGTATTTT. Supplemented by reference TRBV7-2 and TRBJ2-3, the full variable domain reads GAGVSQSPSNKVTEKGKDVELRCDPISGHTALYWYRQSLGQGLEFLIYFQGNSAPDKSGLPSDRFSAERTGGSVSTLTIQRTQQEDSAVYLCASNPSAGSTDTQYFGPGTRLTVL.

The chain joins TRBV7-6 to TRBJ2-2; possibly TRBD1 for D (5 bases). Deletions cut 4 bases from V and 4 bases from J, with 10 bases between. Germline-derived CDR1 and CDR2 are SGHVS and FNYEAQ. The CDR3 consists of 14 residues. This chain's CDR3 is CASSWQGFTGELFF. Written as DNA, the CDR3 is TGTGCCAGCAGCTGGCAGGGTTTCACCGGGGAGCTGTTTTTT.

As for this clonotype: At one end the junction does not follow the germline gene, possibly because of a read error. The chain carries TRBV12-3 or TRBV12-4 and TRBJ1-5; D gene ambiguous. The CDR3 runs to 15 residues. Written as DNA, the CDR3 is TGTGCCGGCAGTTTGCGGCCAACTAGCAATCAGCCCCAGCATTTT. Translated: CAGSLRPTSNQPQHF.

This clonotype was seen repeatedly, ten times or more. The gene calls are TRBV10-3 and TRBJ2-7; D possibly matches TRBD1 or TRBD2 (5 bases each). This CDR3 is built from 14 residues. Germline CDR1 is ENHRY and CDR2 is SYGVKD. V lost 1 base and J lost 5, with 12 bases in between. The DNA of the CDR3 is TGTGCCATCAGTGAGTTTGAGGGGATCCACGAGCAGTACTTC. Protein product: CAISEFEGIHEQYF.

There are many counts of this clonotype. The genes are TRBV4-2 and TRBJ2-7; D perhaps matches TRBD1 (6 bases). V lost 0 bases, J lost 3 bases, and 12 bases lay in between. This CDR3 is built from 15 residues. Looked up from germline, CDR1 is LGHNA and CDR2 is YNFKEQ. The CDR3 reads CASSQDRTAVYEQYF. The CDR3 nucleotides are TGTGCCAGCAGCCAAGACAGGACAGCAGTCTACGAGCAGTACTTC.

V and J are TRBV4-1 and TRBJ2-5, with 8 nucleotides matching TRBD1. The ends lost 8 bases at V and 6 bases at J; junction bases unmatched: 14. The length of the CDR3 is 15 residues. The germline gives CDR1 MGHRA, CDR2 YSYEKL. The chain's CDR3 is CASREDPTGAKTQYF. The CDR3 nucleotides are TGCGCCAGCCGAGAGGATCCGACAGGGGCGAAGACCCAGTACTTC.

The rearrangement joins TRBV27 to TRBJ1-1, with 8 bases aligning to TRBD1. The CDR3 is 17 residues long. Looked up from germline, CDR1 is MNHEY and CDR2 is SMNVEV (reference sequence). Trimming removed 2 bases from V and 0 bases from J; junction bases left unmatched: 8. For the CDR3, the DNA is TGTGCCAGCAGTTTAATCCGCGCAGGGGGCTTGAACACTGAAGCTTTCTTT. Translating gives CASSLIRAGGLNTEAFF.

The V gene is TRBV7-9, the J gene TRBJ1-1; TRBD1 aligns across 7 bases. V lost 5 bases, J lost 4 bases, and 10 bases stayed unmatched. CDR1 SEHNR and CDR2 FQNEAQ come from the germline V gene (reference sequence). The CDR3 runs 15 residues. CDR3 loop: CASSPPTGSTTEAFF. The CDR3 nucleotides read TGTGCCAGCAGCCCCCCGACAGGGAGTACCACTGAAGCTTTCTTT.

About this clonotype itself: This may come from a read error, since a much larger clone is one base off. V and J are TRBV2 and TRBJ2-1; D may correspond to TRBD1 or TRBD2 (5 bases each). The germline CDR1 and CDR2 sequences are SNHLY and FYNNEI. Trimming cost V 6 bases and J 0 bases, with 12 bases left between them. This CDR3 region has 15 residues. The CDR3 protein is CASRGRSSSYNEQFF. The CDR3 coding sequence is TGTGCCAGCAGGGGACGCTCCAGCTCCTACAATGAGCAGTTCTTC.